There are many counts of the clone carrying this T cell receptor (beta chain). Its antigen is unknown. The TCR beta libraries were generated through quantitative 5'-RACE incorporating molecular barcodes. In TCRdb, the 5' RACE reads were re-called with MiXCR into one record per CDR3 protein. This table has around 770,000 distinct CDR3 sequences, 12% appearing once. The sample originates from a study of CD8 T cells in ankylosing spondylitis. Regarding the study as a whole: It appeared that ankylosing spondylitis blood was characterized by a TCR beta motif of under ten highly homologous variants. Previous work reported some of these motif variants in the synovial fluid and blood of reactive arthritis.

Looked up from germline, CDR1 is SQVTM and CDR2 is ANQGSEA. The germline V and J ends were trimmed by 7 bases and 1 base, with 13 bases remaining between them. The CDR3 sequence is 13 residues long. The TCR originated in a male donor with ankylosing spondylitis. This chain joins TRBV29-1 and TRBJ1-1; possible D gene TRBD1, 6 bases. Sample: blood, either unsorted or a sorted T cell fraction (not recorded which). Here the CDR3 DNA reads TGCAGCGCCGGCCGGGGGGCGAACACTGAAGCTTTCTTT. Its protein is CSAGRGANTEAFF.